The rows below give T cell receptor beta chains drawn from one sample of a study of a mutant IDH1 vaccine in newly diagnosed glioma. Produced via immunoSEQ multiplex PCR; TCRdb's table is partial and in-frame only. The sample contains about 54,000 clones, roughly 80% of which appear only once. This sample comprised PBMCs, obtained from a glioma patient treated with radiotherapy, temozolomide or both. The receptors come from a man aged 18 to 30 with glioma. CDR3s include the opening cysteine and the closing phenylalanine or tryptophan. A D gene is named only where the DNA matches it firmly. Clone size is given for some rows only: seen once, a few or many times, or a class if the clone is expanded.

TRBV7-2	.	TRBJ2-6	TRBD1	CASSLQGQGALSGANVLTF	TGTGCCAGCAGCTTACAGGGACAGGGGGCTCTCTCTGGGGCCAACGTCCTGACTTTC
TRBV27	.	TRBJ1-4	.	CASGGQGAGEEKLFF	TGTGCCAGCGGAGGACAAGGGGCAGGGGAGGAAAAACTGTTTTTT
TRBV7-2	.	TRBJ2-7	.	CASTGTPVSEQYF	TGTGCCAGCACCGGGACACCAGTCTCCGAGCAGTACTTC
TRBV6-4	.	TRBJ1-1	.	CASSAGANTEAFF	TGTGCCAGCAGTGCAGGGGCGAACACTGAAGCTTTCTTT
TRBV9	.	TRBJ2-2	TRBD2	CASSPPPGLAGTGELFF	TGTGCCAGCAGCCCCCCCCCGGGACTAGCGGGAACCGGGGAGCTGTTTTTT
TRBV30	.	TRBJ2-3	.	CAWSLSGLSTDTQYF	TGTGCCTGGAGCCTCTCGGGACTCAGCACAGATACGCAGTATTTT
TRBV6-5	few	TRBJ2-1	.	CASSAGLPSYNEQFF	TGTGCCAGCAGTGCCGGACTACCCTCCTACAATGAGCAGTTCTTC
TRBV6-1	.	TRBJ2-1	.	CASTAYNEQFF	TGTGCCAGCACGGCCTACAATGAGCAGTTCTTC
TRBV19	.	TRBJ1-2	.	CASSNRAGFNYGYTF	TGTGCCAGTAGTAATCGGGCAGGGTTTAACTATGGCTACACCTTC
TRBV5-6	few	TRBJ1-2	TRBD1	CASSTGTGGHGYTF	TGTGCCAGCAGTACCGGGACAGGGGGCCATGGCTACACCTTC
TRBV5-6	.	TRBJ2-7	TRBD2	CASSLGWTSGSEQYF	TGTGCCAGCAGCTTGGGGTGGACTAGCGGGAGCGAGCAGTACTTC
TRBV5-6	once	TRBJ1-5	TRBD1	CASSSGQYSNQPQHF	TGTGCCAGCAGCTCGGGACAGTATAGCAATCAGCCCCAGCATTTT
TRBV5-1	.	TRBJ1-1	.	CASNDFRGSTEAFF	TGCGCCAGCAATGATTTCAGAGGTTCAACTGAAGCTTTCTTT
TRBV28	medium-sized	TRBJ1-5	TRBD1	CASSLTQGSNQPQHF	TGTGCCAGCAGTTTAACACAGGGGAGCAATCAGCCCCAGCATTTT
TRBV28	once	TRBJ1-2	.	CASSFPEGNYGYTF	TGTGCCAGCAGTTTCCCAGAGGGAAACTATGGCTACACCTTC
TRBV4-1	.	TRBJ2-1	TRBD2	CASSQDRLAVYNEQFF	TGCGCCAGCAGCCAAGATCGACTAGCGGTATACAATGAGCAGTTCTTC
TRBV15	.	TRBJ2-7	TRBD2	CATSREGGGVYEQYF	TGTGCCACCAGCAGGGAGGGTGGGGGGGTCTACGAGCAGTACTTC
TRBV27	.	TRBJ2-7	.	CASSRESVGRAQYF	TGTGCCAGCAGCCGAGAGTCTGTCGGACGAGCGCAGTACTTC
TRBV18	.	TRBJ1-2	TRBD1	CASSLGQGSWYGYTF	TGTGCCAGCTCCCTCGGACAGGGGAGTTGGTATGGCTACACCTTC
TRBV5-6	.	TRBJ1-1	.	CASSSQGFTEAFF	TGTGCCAGCAGCTCGCAGGGATTCACTGAAGCTTTCTTT
TRBV4-3	.	TRBJ1-1	.	CASSQGQMNTEAFF	TGCGCCAGCAGCCAAGGGCAGATGAACACTGAAGCTTTCTTT
TRBV19	few	TRBJ1-3	.	CASSKPRAAGNTIYF	TGTGCCAGTAGTAAACCCAGGGCTGCTGGAAACACCATATATTTT
TRBV7-8	.	TRBJ1-5	.	CASSAGFNQPQHF	TGTGCCAGCAGCGCGGGTTTCAATCAGCCCCAGCATTTT
TRBV6-5	.	TRBJ1-5	TRBD1	CASSSRGSNQPQHF	TGTGCCAGCAGCTCCAGGGGGAGCAATCAGCCCCAGCATTTT
TRBV30	.	TRBJ2-6	.	CAWGRLSGANVLTF	TGTGCCTGGGGACGGCTCTCTGGGGCCAACGTCCTGACTTTC
TRBV6-5	few	TRBJ1-3	.	CASGGRRSGNTIYF	TGTGCCAGCGGGGGTCGCCGCTCTGGAAACACCATATATTTT
TRBV7-8	.	TRBJ1-5	.	CASSLGGSLNQPQHF	TGTGCCAGCAGCTTAGGGGGATCTCTCAATCAGCCCCAGCATTTT
TRBV6-4	.	TRBJ2-3	TRBD2	CASSEIAGGPDTQYF	TGTGCCAGCAGTGAAATAGCGGGAGGGCCAGATACGCAGTATTTT
TRBV4-3	once	TRBJ2-7	TRBD2	CASSQDGLAGVPYEQYF	TGCGCCAGCAGCCAAGATGGCCTAGCGGGGGTTCCCTACGAGCAGTACTTC
TRBV6-4	.	TRBJ2-3	.	CASSDYTDTQYF	TGTGCCAGCAGTGACTACACAGATACGCAGTATTTT
TRBV7-9	.	TRBJ2-2	TRBD1	CASSPGLDREKGTGELFF	TGTGCCAGCAGCCCCGGACTGGACAGGGAAAAGGGCACCGGGGAGCTGTTTTTT
TRBV29-1	.	TRBJ1-2	TRBD1	CSVSSMGQKYGYTF	TGCAGCGTTTCCTCTATGGGACAGAAGTATGGCTACACCTTC
TRBV5-1	.	TRBJ1-1	.	CASSPQPGDLGAFF	TGCGCCAGCAGCCCCCAGCCAGGGGACCTCGGAGCTTTCTTT
TRBV6-5	.	TRBJ1-1	TRBD1	CASSYSQGAPTEAFF	TGTGCCAGCAGTTACTCGCAGGGGGCGCCCACTGAAGCTTTCTTT
TRBV11-3	.	TRBJ1-1	TRBD1	CASSSERTGEGGEAFF	TGTGCCAGCAGCTCCGAACGGACAGGGGAAGGGGGTGAAGCTTTCTTT
TRBV5-1	.	TRBJ2-7	.	CASSMALLPNTYEQYF	TGCGCCAGCAGCATGGCTTTATTACCGAACACCTACGAGCAGTACTTC
TRBV7-2	once	TRBJ1-2	.	CASSLRIRGAGDGYTF	TGTGCCAGCAGCTTACGAATTAGGGGGGCCGGAGATGGCTACACCTTC
TRBV6-5	.	TRBJ2-7	.	CASSYKGWESGEQYF	TGTGCCAGCAGTTACAAAGGCTGGGAGTCAGGCGAGCAGTACTTC
TRBV5-6	.	TRBJ2-5	TRBD2	CASSLGVFREGQETQYF	TGTGCCAGCAGCTTGGGGGTTTTCCGGGAGGGCCAAGAGACCCAGTACTTC
TRBV30	.	TRBJ2-1	TRBD2	CACYTGTSFSEQFF	TGTGCCTGTTATACCGGGACTAGCTTTAGTGAGCAGTTCTTC
TRBV13	.	TRBJ2-5	TRBD1	CASSLWTGQEQETQYF	TGTGCCAGCAGCTTATGGACAGGTCAGGAACAAGAGACCCAGTACTTC
TRBV5-4	.	TRBJ2-7	.	CASSFSPGHNHYEQYF	TGTGCCAGCAGCTTTTCCCCGGGCCATAACCACTACGAGCAGTACTTC
TRBV27	.	TRBJ1-6	.	CASRPGPTLYNSPLHF	TGTGCCAGCAGACCGGGACCGACGTTATATAATTCACCCCTCCACTTT
TRBV5-6	.	TRBJ1-2	TRBD1	CASSLLRDRVANYGYTF	TGTGCCAGCAGCTTGCTCCGGGACAGGGTCGCTAACTATGGCTACACCTTC
TRBV2	.	TRBJ2-7	.	CASSERQVSEQYF	TGTGCCAGCAGCGAAAGACAGGTCAGCGAGCAGTACTTC
TRBV7-9	.	TRBJ1-4	.	CASSLVRGVNEKLFF	TGTGCCAGCAGCTTAGTACGGGGTGTCAATGAAAAACTGTTTTTT
TRBV30	once	TRBJ1-5	.	CAWTRSQSNQPQHF	TGTGCCTGGACGAGGAGCCAAAGCAATCAGCCCCAGCATTTT
TRBV5-1	.	TRBJ1-1	TRBD1	CASSELQGLGTEAFF	TGCGCCAGCAGCGAGTTACAGGGGTTGGGCACTGAAGCTTTCTTT
TRBV5-5	.	TRBJ2-7	.	CASSLGGYEQYF	TGTGCCAGCAGCCTGGGGGGCTACGAGCAGTACTTC
TRBV5-1	.	TRBJ2-7	.	CASSLEFSGSEQYF	TGCGCCAGCAGCTTGGAATTCAGTGGGAGCGAGCAGTACTTC
TRBV4-3	.	TRBJ2-7	.	CASSQRRAYIMEQYF	TGCGCCAGCAGCCAACGAAGGGCATATATAATGGAGCAGTACTTC
TRBV7-9	.	TRBJ1-6	.	CASSSGSQGGSPLHF	TGTGCCAGCAGCTCGGGGTCGCAGGGAGGTTCACCCCTCCACTTT
TRBV29-1	once	TRBJ1-2	TRBD1	CSGRDSQNYGYTF	TGCAGCGGACGGGACAGCCAGAACTATGGCTACACCTTC
TRBV25-1	.	TRBJ1-2	.	CASSNYPGGNYGYTF	TGTGCCAGCAGTAATTACCCCGGCGGCAACTATGGCTACACCTTC
TRBV27	.	TRBJ2-7	TRBD2	CASRPGLGAYEQYF	TGTGCCAGTCGGCCGGGACTAGGCGCATACGAGCAGTACTTC
TRBV7-9	.	TRBJ1-4	.	CASSVRGLREKLFF	TGTGCCAGCAGCGTCCGGGGCCTGAGGGAAAAACTGTTTTTT
TRBV27	.	TRBJ2-7	TRBD1	CASSRDRTGEQYF	TGTGCCAGCAGCCGGGACAGGACGGGGGAGCAGTACTTC
TRBV4-3	.	TRBJ1-5	.	CASSQDRGSNQPQHF	TGCGCCAGCAGCCAAGATAGGGGGAGCAATCAGCCCCAGCATTTT